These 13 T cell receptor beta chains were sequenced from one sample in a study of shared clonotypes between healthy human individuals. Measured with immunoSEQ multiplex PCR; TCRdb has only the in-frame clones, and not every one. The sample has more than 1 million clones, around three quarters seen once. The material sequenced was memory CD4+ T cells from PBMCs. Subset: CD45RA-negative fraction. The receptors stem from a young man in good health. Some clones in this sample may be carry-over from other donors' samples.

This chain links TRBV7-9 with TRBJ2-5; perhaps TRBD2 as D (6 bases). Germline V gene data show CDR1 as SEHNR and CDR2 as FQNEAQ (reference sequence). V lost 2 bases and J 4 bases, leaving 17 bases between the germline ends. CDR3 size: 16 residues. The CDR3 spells CASSLLWRGGGETQYF. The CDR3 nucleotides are TGTGCCAGCAGCTTACTTTGGAGGGGAGGAGGAGAGACCCAGTACTTC.

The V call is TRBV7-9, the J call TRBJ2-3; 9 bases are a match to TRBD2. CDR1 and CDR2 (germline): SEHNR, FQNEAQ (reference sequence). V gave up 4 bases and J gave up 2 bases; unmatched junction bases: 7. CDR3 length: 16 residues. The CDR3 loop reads CASSSLTSGYTDTQYF. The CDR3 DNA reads TGTGCCAGCAGCTCCCTGACTAGCGGTTACACAGATACGCAGTATTTT.

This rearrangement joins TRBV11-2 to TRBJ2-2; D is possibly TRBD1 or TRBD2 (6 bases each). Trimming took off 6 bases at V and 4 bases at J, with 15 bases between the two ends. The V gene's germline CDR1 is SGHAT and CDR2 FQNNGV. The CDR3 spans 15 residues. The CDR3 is CASSPRGETTGELFF. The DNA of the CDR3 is TGTGCCAGCAGTCCTAGGGGGGAGACCACCGGGGAGCTGTTTTTT.

The CDR3 bases are TGTGCCAGCAGGAACTCCGGGACAGGGTGGCAAGAGACCCAGTACTTC. Translation gives CASRNSGTGWQETQYF. The chain couples TRBV27 to TRBJ2-5, with 9 bases that match TRBD1. Germline V gives CDR1 MNHEY, CDR2 SMNVEV (reference sequence). The ends lost 6 bases at V and 2 bases at J; junction bases unmatched: 10. The length of the CDR3 is 16 residues.

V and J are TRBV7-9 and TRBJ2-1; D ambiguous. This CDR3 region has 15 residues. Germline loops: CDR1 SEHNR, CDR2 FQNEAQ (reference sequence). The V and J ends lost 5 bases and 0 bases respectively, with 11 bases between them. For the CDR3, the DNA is TGTGCCAGCAGCGCCGGCCAGAGCTCCTACAATGAGCAGTTCTTC. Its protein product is CASSAGQSSYNEQFF. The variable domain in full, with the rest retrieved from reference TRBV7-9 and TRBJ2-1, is DTGVSQNPRHKITKRGQNVTFRCDPISEHNRLYWYRQTLGQGPEFLTYFQNEAQLEKSRLLSDRFSAERPKGSFSTLEIQRTEQGDSAMYLCASSAGQSSYNEQFFGPGTRLTVL.

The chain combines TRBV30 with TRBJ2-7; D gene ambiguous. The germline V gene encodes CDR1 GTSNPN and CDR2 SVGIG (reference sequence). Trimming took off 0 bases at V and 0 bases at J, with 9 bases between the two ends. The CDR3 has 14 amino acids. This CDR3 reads CAWSVWAGSYEQYF. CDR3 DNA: TGTGCCTGGAGTGTATGGGCAGGCTCCTACGAGCAGTACTTC.

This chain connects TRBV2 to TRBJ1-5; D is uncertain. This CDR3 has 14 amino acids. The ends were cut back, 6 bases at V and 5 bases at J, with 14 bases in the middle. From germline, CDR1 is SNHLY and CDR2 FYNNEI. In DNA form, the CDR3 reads TGTGCCAGCAGCGAAATTCGGAGGGATCAGCCCCAGCATTTT. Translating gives CASSEIRRDQPQHF.

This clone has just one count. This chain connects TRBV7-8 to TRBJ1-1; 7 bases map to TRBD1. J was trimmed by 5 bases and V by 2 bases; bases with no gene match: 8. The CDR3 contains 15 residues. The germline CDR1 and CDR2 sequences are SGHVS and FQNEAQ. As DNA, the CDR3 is TGTGCCAGCAGCTTAACCCGGGACAGATATACTGAAGCTTTCTTT. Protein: CASSLTRDRYTEAFF.

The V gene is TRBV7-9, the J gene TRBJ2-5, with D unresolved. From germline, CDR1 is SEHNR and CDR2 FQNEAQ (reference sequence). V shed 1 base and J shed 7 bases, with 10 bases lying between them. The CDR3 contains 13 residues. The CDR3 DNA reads TGTGCCAGCAGCTTAGGTGGGCTTGGGACCCAGTACTTC. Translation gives CASSLGGLGTQYF.

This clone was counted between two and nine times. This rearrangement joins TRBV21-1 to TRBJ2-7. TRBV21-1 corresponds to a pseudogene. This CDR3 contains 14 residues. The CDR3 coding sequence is TGTGCCAGCAGCAAACCCCGGATAAAGTACGAGCAGTACTTC. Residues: CASSKPRIKYEQYF.

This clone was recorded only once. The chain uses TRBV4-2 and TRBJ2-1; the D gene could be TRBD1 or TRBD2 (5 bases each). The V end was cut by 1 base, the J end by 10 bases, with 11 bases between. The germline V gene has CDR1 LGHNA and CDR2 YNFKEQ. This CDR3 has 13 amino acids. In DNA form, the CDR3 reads TGTGCCAGCAGCCAAGGGGGGAGTTGGGAGCAGTTCTTC. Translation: CASSQGGSWEQFF.

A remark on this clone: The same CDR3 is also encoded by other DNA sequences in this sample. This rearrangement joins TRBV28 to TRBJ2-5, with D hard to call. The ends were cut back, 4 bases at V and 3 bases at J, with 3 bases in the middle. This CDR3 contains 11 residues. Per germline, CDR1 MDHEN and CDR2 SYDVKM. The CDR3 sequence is CASSSEETQYF. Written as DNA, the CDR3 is TGTGCCAGCAGTTCTGAAGAGACCCAGTACTTC.

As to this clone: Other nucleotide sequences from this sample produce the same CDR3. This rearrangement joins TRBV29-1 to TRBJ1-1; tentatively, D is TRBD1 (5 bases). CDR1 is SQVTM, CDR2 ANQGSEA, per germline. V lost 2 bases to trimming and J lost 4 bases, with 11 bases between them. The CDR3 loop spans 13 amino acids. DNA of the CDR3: TGCAGCGTTGAACGAGGGGCGGGCACTGAAGCTTTCTTT. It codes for CSVERGAGTEAFF.